One sample yielded the 16 T cell receptor beta chains listed below, sequenced in a study of T cell responses to AZD1222 COVID-19 vaccine. The data were produced by immunoSEQ multiplex PCR, yet TCRdb's version contains in-frame clones alone and is incomplete. The data show roughly 86,000 clones, with approximately 90% seen just once and about 28% held by the top ten. The sequenced sample was peripheral blood, obtained on day 0 of AZD1222 vaccination. These receptors all stem from an adult in good health.

The gene calls are TRBV5-1 and TRBJ2-7; unclear D gene. From germline, CDR1 is SGHRS and CDR2 YFSETQ. V lost 0 bases to trimming and J lost 3 bases, with 7 bases between them. The CDR3 has 13 amino acids. The CDR3 region has the DNA TGCGCCAGCAGCTTGGCAACGAGCTACGAGCAGTACTTC. Encoded protein: CASSLATSYEQYF. Filled out from reference TRBV5-1 and TRBJ2-7, the complete variable domain reads KAGVTQTPRYLIKTRGQQVTLSCSPISGHRSVSWYQQTPGQGLQFLFEYFSETQRNKGNFPGRFSGRQFSNSRSEMNVSTLELGDSALYLCASSLATSYEQYFGPGTRLTVT.

Note on this clone: In the same sample, other DNA sequences code for this CDR3. The rearrangement links TRBV6-6 to TRBJ2-1; D is ambiguous. Germline V gene data show CDR1 as MNHNY and CDR2 as SVGAGI (reference sequence). The V end was cut by 3 bases, the J end by 0 bases, with 3 bases between. This CDR3 contains 13 residues. The chain's CDR3 is CASSYSSYNEQFF. In nucleotides, the CDR3 is TGTGCCAGCAGTTATAGCTCCTACAATGAGCAGTTCTTC.

The chain uses TRBV7-3 and TRBJ2-5, with no clear D. This CDR3 is built from 13 residues. V lost 2 bases, J lost 2 bases, and 6 bases lay in between. Per the germline V gene, CDR1 is SGHTA and CDR2 is FQGTGA. The CDR3 loop reads CASSLSIQETQYF. Here the CDR3 DNA reads TGTGCCAGCAGCTTATCCATTCAAGAGACCCAGTACTTC.

This clone came up once. The V gene is TRBV28, the J gene TRBJ2-7; TRBD1 aligns across 9 bases. CDR1 is MDHEN, CDR2 SYDVKM, per germline. V dropped 2 bases and J dropped 3; count of bases not matched to a gene: 14. The CDR3 is 18 amino acids. CDR3 nucleotides: TGTGCCAGCAGTTTAAAGGTGGGATATGGGACAGGGAGCTACGAGCAGTACTTC. This codes for CASSLKVGYGTGSYEQYF.

This clone was seen only once. CDR3 DNA: TGTGCCAGCAGCGCATCGACAGGGATCGAGCAGTACTTC. Amino acid sequence: CASSASTGIEQYF. This sequence joins TRBV9 and TRBJ2-7; 7 nucleotides align to TRBD1. Looked up from germline, CDR1 is SGDLS and CDR2 is YYNGEE. This CDR3 has 13 amino acids. The trim removed 3 bases at V and 6 bases at J, leaving 6 bases unmatched.

J is TRBJ2-7 and V is TRBV9, with D unclear. CDR3 length: 13 residues. Germline CDR1 is SGDLS and CDR2 is YYNGEE. Trimming took off 3 bases at V and 1 base at J, with 8 bases between the two ends. CDR3 protein: CASSAPPSYEQYF. The CDR3 DNA reads TGTGCCAGCAGCGCGCCTCCGTCCTACGAGCAGTACTTC.

The chain links TRBV5-5 to TRBJ2-4; 11 nucleotides agree with TRBD2. The germline V gene encodes CDR1 SGHKS and CDR2 YYEKEE (reference sequence). This CDR3 is built from 18 residues. V lost 0 bases to trimming and J lost 0 bases; unmatched junction nucleotides: 5. Here the CDR3 DNA reads TGTGCCAGCAGCTTGGGTAGCGGGAGGGCCGTAGCCAAAAACATTCAGTACTTC. It translates to CASSLGSGRAVAKNIQYF.

The rearrangement joins TRBV14 to TRBJ1-2, with TRBD1 as a possible D gene (6 bases). The V gene's germline CDR1 is SGHDN and CDR2 FVKESK. Trimming cost V 0 bases and J 6 bases, with 17 bases left between them. This CDR3 spans 16 amino acids. CDR3: CASSQDLRGAGHGYTF. In nucleotides, the CDR3 is TGTGCCAGCAGCCAAGATCTTAGGGGGGCCGGCCATGGCTACACCTTC. Supplemented by reference TRBV14 and TRBJ1-2, the full variable domain reads EAGVTQFPSHSVIEKGQTVTLRCDPISGHDNLYWYRRVMGKEIKFLLHFVKESKQDESGMPNNRFLAERTGGTYSTLKVQPAELEDSGVYFCASSQDLRGAGHGYTFGSGTRLTVV.

This clone was observed a few times. The genes are TRBV6-1 and TRBJ1-2; D not resolved. Trimming cost V 3 bases and J 4 bases, with 12 bases left between them. CDR1 MNHNS and CDR2 SASEGT come from the germline V gene. The CDR3 length is 14 residues. This CDR3 reads CASSEEGISYGYTF. In nucleotides, the CDR3 is TGTGCCAGCAGTGAGGAAGGGATTTCCTATGGCTACACCTTC.

The chain recombines TRBV19 with TRBJ1-2; 8 bases map to TRBD1. J gave up 4 bases and V 6 bases, and 10 bases lay outside the gene matches. Germline V gene sequence: CDR1 LNHDA, CDR2 SQIVND (reference sequence). The CDR3 contains 15 residues. The CDR3 region is CASSANTGGTYGYTF. CDR3 coding DNA: TGTGCCAGTAGCGCTAATACAGGGGGGACCTATGGCTACACCTTC.

The V and J genes are TRBV2 and TRBJ1-1; D remains unclear. CDR1 and CDR2 (germline): SNHLY, FYNNEI. The length of the CDR3 is 14 residues. V lost 3 bases and J lost 0, with 8 bases in between. CDR3 bases: TGTGCCAGCAGTGAGAGGGTATTGAACACTGAAGCTTTCTTT. Translating gives CASSERVLNTEAFF.

This clone occurred once. At one of its ends the junction is not consistent with the germline gene, which may arise from a read error. The genes are TRBV7-7 and TRBJ1-1; 10 nucleotides match TRBD1. In germline, CDR1 is SSHAT, CDR2 FNYEAQ (reference sequence). The CDR3 is made up of 17 amino acids. Here the CDR3 DNA reads TGTGCTAGCAGTCCCATACCGGGACAGGGGCCAGGTACTGAAGCTTTCTTT. It is translated as CASSPIPGQGPGTEAFF. Using reference TRBV7-7 and TRBJ1-1 for the parts outside the CDR3, the full variable domain is GAGVSQSPRYKVTKRGQDVTLRCDPISSHATLYWYQQALGQGPEFLTYFNYEAQPDKSGLPSDRFSAERPEGSISTLTIQRTEQRDSAMYRCASSPIPGQGPGTEAFFGQGTRLTVV.

This clone was detected only a few times. V and J are TRBV7-3 and TRBJ1-6, with D tentatively TRBD1 (5 bases). The CDR3 consists of 16 residues. V lost 2 bases, J lost 10 bases, and 18 bases lay in between. In germline, CDR1 is SGHTA, CDR2 FQGTGA. CDR3 region: CASSLSPAGVGSPLHF. Written as DNA, the CDR3 is TGTGCCAGCAGCTTATCGCCAGCGGGGGTGGGATCACCCCTCCACTTT.

The chain combines TRBV7-8 with TRBJ2-3; D is unclear. V lost 6 bases, J lost 5 bases, and 9 bases lay in between. Germline lookup yields CDR1 SGHVS and CDR2 FQNEAQ. The CDR3 extends over 12 amino acids. The CDR3 DNA reads TGTGCCAGCAGGGTGCTTCAAGATACGCAGTATTTT. It codes for CASRVLQDTQYF.

CDR3 sequence reads: CASRFFGEKLFF. As DNA, the CDR3 is TGTGCCAGCCGGTTCTTTGGGGAAAAACTGTTTTTT. The V call is TRBV2, the J call TRBJ1-4, with no clear D. Trimming removed 8 bases at V and 8 bases at J, with 12 bases between. Germline values: CDR1 SNHLY, CDR2 FYNNEI. The CDR3 contains 12 residues.

The gene calls are TRBV5-1 and TRBJ2-5, with 7 bases aligning to TRBD1. The CDR3 is 14 amino acids. In germline, CDR1 is SGHRS, CDR2 YFSETQ. Germline trimming cut 0 bases from V and 5 bases from J; bases unmatched to any gene: 4. The CDR3 protein is CASSLEGRGETQYF. CDR3 sequence (DNA): TGCGCCAGCAGCTTGGAGGGCAGGGGGGAGACCCAGTACTTC.